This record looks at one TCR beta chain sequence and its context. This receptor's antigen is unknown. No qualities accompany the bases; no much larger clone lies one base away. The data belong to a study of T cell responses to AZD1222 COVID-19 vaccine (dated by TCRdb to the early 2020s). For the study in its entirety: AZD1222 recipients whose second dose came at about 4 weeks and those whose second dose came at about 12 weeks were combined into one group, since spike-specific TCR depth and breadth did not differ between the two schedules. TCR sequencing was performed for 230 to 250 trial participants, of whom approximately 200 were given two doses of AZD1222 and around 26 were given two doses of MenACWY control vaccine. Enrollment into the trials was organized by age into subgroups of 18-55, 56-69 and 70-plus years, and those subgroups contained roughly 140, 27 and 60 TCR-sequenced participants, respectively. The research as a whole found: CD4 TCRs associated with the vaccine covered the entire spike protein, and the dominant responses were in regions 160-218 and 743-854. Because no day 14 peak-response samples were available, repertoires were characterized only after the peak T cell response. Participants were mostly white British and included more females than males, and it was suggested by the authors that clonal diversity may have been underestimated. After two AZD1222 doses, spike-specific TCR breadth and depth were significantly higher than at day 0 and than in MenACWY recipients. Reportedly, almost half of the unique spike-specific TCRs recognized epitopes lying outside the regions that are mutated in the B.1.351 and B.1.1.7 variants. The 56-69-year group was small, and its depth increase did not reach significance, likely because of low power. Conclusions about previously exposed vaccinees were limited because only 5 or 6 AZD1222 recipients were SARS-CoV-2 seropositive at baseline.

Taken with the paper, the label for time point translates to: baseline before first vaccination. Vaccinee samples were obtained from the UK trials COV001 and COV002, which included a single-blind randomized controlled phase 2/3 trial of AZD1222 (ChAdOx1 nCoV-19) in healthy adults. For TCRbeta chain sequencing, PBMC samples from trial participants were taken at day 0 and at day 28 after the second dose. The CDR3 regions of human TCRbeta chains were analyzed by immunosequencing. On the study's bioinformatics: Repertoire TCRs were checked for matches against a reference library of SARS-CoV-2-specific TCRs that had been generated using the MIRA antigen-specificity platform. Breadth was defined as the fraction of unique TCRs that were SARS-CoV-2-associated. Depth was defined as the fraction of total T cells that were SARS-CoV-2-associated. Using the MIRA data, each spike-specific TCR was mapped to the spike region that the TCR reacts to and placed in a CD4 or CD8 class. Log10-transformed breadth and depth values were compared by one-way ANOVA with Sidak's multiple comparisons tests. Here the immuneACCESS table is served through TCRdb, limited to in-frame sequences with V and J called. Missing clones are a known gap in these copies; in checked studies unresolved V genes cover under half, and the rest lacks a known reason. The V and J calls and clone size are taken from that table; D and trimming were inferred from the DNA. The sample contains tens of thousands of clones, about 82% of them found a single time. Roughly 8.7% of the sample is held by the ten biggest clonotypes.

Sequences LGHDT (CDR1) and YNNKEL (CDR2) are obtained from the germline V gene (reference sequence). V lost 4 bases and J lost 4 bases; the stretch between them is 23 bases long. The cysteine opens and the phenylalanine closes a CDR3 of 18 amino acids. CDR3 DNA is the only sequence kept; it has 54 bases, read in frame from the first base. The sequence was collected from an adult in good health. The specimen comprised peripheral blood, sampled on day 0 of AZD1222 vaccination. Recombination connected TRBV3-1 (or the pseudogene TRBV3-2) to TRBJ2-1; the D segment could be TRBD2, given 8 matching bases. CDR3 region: CASSLGGGRAGAYNEQFF. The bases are TGTGCCAGCAGCCTTGGAGGGGGCCGAGCGGGAGCATACAATGAGCAGTTCTTC.